This T cell receptor (beta chain) was sequenced during a study of CXCR3-negative and CXCR3-positive naive CD8 T cells. Broader study findings: The study found more hydrophobic TRB CDR3s in CXCR3-positive naive cells than in CXCR3-negative naive cells. The TRBV-TRBJ usage of naive CXCR3-negative and CXCR3-positive cells was similar, but that of memory cells differed. Both of the naive subsets showed about the same high diversity, but memory CD8+ cells had much less.

Every individual CD8+ T cell subset underwent sorting in triplicate at more than 250,000 cells apiece. Naive CD8+ T cells carried a CD45RO-CCR7+CD27+CD95- phenotype. The V gene's germline CDR1 is SSHAT and CDR2 FNYEAQ (reference sequence). This CDR3 comprises 13 residues. Concerning this clonotype: The target antigen is unknown.

The study made its TRB cDNA libraries by 5' RACE, adding UMI labels. After re-calling the 5' RACE reads, TCRdb lists one entry per CDR3 protein, DNA absent. The sample spans around 60,000 distinct CDR3 sequences; the ten largest clones claim approximately 0.74%. The sample consisted of naive CXCR3+ CD8+ T cells from blood. The sample's subset: CD45RO-CCR7+CD27+CD95- naive CD8+ T cells expressing CXCR3 (TNR3+). The V gene is TRBV7-7, the J gene TRBJ1-2. The receptor comes from a human donor in good health. Some clones in this sample may be carry-over from other donors' samples. The CDR3 spells CASSFHSLGGYTF. The full variable domain, completed using reference TRBV7-7 and TRBJ1-2, is GAGVSQSPRYKVTKRGQDVTLRCDPISSHATLYWYQQALGQGPEFLTYFNYEAQPDKSGLPSDRFSAERPEGSISTLTIQRTEQRDSAMYRCASSFHSLGGYTFGSGTRLTVV.